The 17 T cell receptor beta chains presented below share a single source sample, sequenced in a study of T cells in Graves' hyperthyroidism and ophthalmopathy. TCR beta CDR3 regions were amplified from RNA. RT-PCR in the first round (using the HTBI primer set) targeted the TCR CDR3. One entry per CDR3 protein, called by TCRdb with MiXCR from the multiplex PCR reads. Among 300,000 or so distinct CDR3 sequences listed, under 25% were seen once. Specimen: blood. The receptors shown here come from a woman aged 45 to 65 with Graves' hyperthyroidism.

The table lists this clonotype with many counts. The chain employs TRBV30 and TRBJ2-3, with D possibly matching TRBD2 (5 bases). Trimming shortened V by 3 bases and J by 6 bases, and 7 bases separated the two germline ends. This CDR3 has 11 amino acids. Germline CDR1 GTSNPN, CDR2 SVGIG (reference sequence). The CDR3, as DNA: TGTGCCTGGAGAAGGAGGGATACGCAGTATTTT. This encodes CAWRRRDTQYF.

This clonotype has a handful of counts. The CDR3 region is CASSIVWTRADTQYF. CDR3 DNA: TGTGCCAGTAGTATAGTGTGGACTCGGGCAGATACGCAGTATTTT. V gene TRBV19 combines with J gene TRBJ2-3; weak D call: TRBD2 (5 bases). Per the germline V gene, CDR1 is LNHDA and CDR2 is SQIVND (reference sequence). The CDR3 totals 15 residues. Trimming removed 1 base at V and 4 bases at J, with 12 bases between.

V usage is TRBV7-8 and J usage is TRBJ2-1; 11 bases match TRBD2. Trimming took 5 bases from V and 8 from J; bases not matched to a gene: 11. Germline V lookup: CDR1 SGHVS, CDR2 FQNEAQ. This CDR3 has 16 residues. The chain's CDR3 is CASSGWTSGSRDEQFF. CDR3 sequence (DNA): TGTGCCAGCAGCGGGTGGACTAGCGGGTCGAGGGATGAGCAGTTCTTC.

The chain's CDR3 is CASTENTEAFF. Here the CDR3 DNA reads TGTGCCAGCACCGAAAACACTGAAGCTTTCTTT. This chain links TRBV6-1 with TRBJ1-1; D unclear. V was trimmed by 7 bases and J by 2 bases, leaving 5 bases between them. The germline gives CDR1 MNHNS, CDR2 SASEGT. The CDR3 contains 11 residues.

At least ten counts were recorded for this clonotype. V gene TRBV5-1 combines with J gene TRBJ2-7; D is undetermined. Per germline, CDR1 SGHRS and CDR2 YFSETQ. The CDR3 extends over 14 amino acids. Trimming removed 1 base from V and 6 bases from J, with 14 bases in between. CDR3 coding DNA: TGCGCCAGCAGCTTGACTCCACCTCCGGGCGAGCAGTACTTC. Translated, it gives CASSLTPPPGEQYF.

The V call is TRBV12-3 or TRBV12-4, the J call TRBJ1-6, with TRBD1 matching 7 bases. This CDR3 comprises 15 residues. V lost 8 bases and J lost 7; bases outside the gene matches: 11. Here the CDR3 reads CASARNRGLNSPLHF. CDR3 DNA sequence: TGTGCCAGCGCCCGAAACAGGGGCCTGAATTCACCCCTCCACTTT.

The chain recombines TRBV5-1 with TRBJ2-1, with 10 bases that match TRBD2. Germline lookup yields CDR1 SGHRS and CDR2 YFSETQ. The CDR3 is 16 residues long. V gave up 0 bases and J gave up 6 bases; unmatched junction bases: 6. CDR3 nucleotides: TGCGCCAGCAGCTTGGGGGCGACTAGCGGGTTCAATGAGCAGTTCTTC. It codes for CASSLGATSGFNEQFF. Looking up the rest from reference TRBV5-1 and TRBJ2-1 gives the full variable domain: KAGVTQTPRYLIKTRGQQVTLSCSPISGHRSVSWYQQTPGQGLQFLFEYFSETQRNKGNFPGRFSGRQFSNSRSEMNVSTLELGDSALYLCASSLGATSGFNEQFFGPGTRLTVL.

This clonotype turned up a few times. The V and J genes are TRBV6-5 and TRBJ2-2; TRBD2 matches 12 bases. With V trimmed by 0 bases and J by 1 base, 0 bases remained unmatched. Germline-derived CDR1 and CDR2 are MNHEY and SVGAGI. The CDR3 has 17 amino acids. CDR3 DNA: TGTGCCAGCAGTTACTCGGGACTAGCGGGGAACACCGGGGAGCTGTTTTTT. Translated, it gives CASSYSGLAGNTGELFF.

This clonotype was seen many times. The chain employs TRBV20-1 and TRBJ2-3, with TRBD2 identical over 8 bases. Trimming at V came to 2 bases and at J to 2 bases, leaving 9 bases not matched to a gene. The CDR3 runs 16 residues. Germline CDR1 reads DFQATT; CDR2 reads SNEGSKA (reference sequence). CDR3 sequence (DNA): TGCAGTGCTAGATTCAGGGCGGGGGGATACACAGATACGCAGTATTTT. Its translation: CSARFRAGGYTDTQYF.

This clonotype was found once. A much larger clone differs from this one at a single base, so this may be a read error. The genes are TRBV19 and TRBJ1-1; D is unclear. The germline V and J ends were trimmed by 7 bases and 3 bases, with 18 bases remaining between them. There are 15 residues in the CDR3. Per the germline V gene, CDR1 is LNHDA and CDR2 is SQIVND (reference sequence). The CDR3 DNA follows: TGTGCCAGTACCAATGGGGAGTTTTTGGACACTGAAGCTTTCTTT. Protein product: CASTNGEFLDTEAFF. The full variable domain, completed using reference TRBV19 and TRBJ1-1, is DGGITQSPKYLFRKEGQNVTLSCEQNLNHDAMYWYRQDPGQGLRLIYYSQIVNDFQKGDIAEGYSVSREKKESFPLTVTSAQKNPTAFYLCASTNGEFLDTEAFFGQGTRLTVV.

This clonotype occurred many times. The rearrangement links TRBV20-1 to TRBJ2-3; possible D gene TRBD2, 6 bases. The CDR3 covers 15 residues. The germline V gene encodes CDR1 DFQATT and CDR2 SNEGSKA (reference sequence). V was clipped by 5 bases and J by 1 base, with 16 bases between them. The CDR3 spells CSAPIPGEGTDTQYF. In nucleotides, the CDR3 is TGCAGTGCTCCTATCCCGGGAGAGGGCACAGATACGCAGTATTTT.

The chain is built from TRBV27 and TRBJ2-3, with D perhaps matching TRBD1 or TRBD2 (6 bases each). The ends were cut back, 8 bases at V and 10 bases at J, with 19 bases in the middle. CDR3 length equals 13 residues. Germline V gene lookup returns CDR1 MNHEY and CDR2 SMNVEV (reference sequence). The CDR3 protein is CASAPGARAAQYF. Written as DNA, the CDR3 is TGTGCCAGCGCCCCGGGGGCCCGGGCGGCGCAGTATTTT.

The CDR3 DNA reads as TGTGCCAGCAGCCTAACTAACGGACAGGGACTTAATTCACCCCTCCACTTT. Its translation is CASSLTNGQGLNSPLHF. The gene calls are TRBV5-5 and TRBJ1-6, with 8 positions matching TRBD1. CDR1 and CDR2 from the germline V gene are SGHKS and YYEKEE (reference sequence). Trimming removed 4 bases from V and 6 bases from J; junction bases left unmatched: 12. This CDR3 contains 17 residues.

The sample holds one count of this clonotype. The V and J genes are TRBV2 and TRBJ1-5; the D is unclear. Per the germline V gene, CDR1 is SNHLY and CDR2 is FYNNEI. This CDR3 spans 16 amino acids. The V and J ends lost 4 bases and 1 base respectively, with 14 bases between them. CDR3 DNA sequence: TGTGCCAGCAGTGCTTCGGTTCTAAGGAGCAATCAGCCCCAGCATTTT. This encodes CASSASVLRSNQPQHF. The whole variable domain, remainder taken from reference TRBV2 and TRBJ1-5, is EPEVTQTPSHQVTQMGQEVILRCVPISNHLYFYWYRQILGQKVEFLVSFYNNEISEKSEIFDDQFSVERPDGSNFTLKIRSTKLEDSAMYFCASSASVLRSNQPQHFGDGTRLSIL.

This clonotype appeared many times. The V gene is TRBV19, the J gene TRBJ1-5; maybe TRBD1 (5 bases). CDR1 is LNHDA and CDR2 is SQIVND in the germline V gene (reference sequence). The CDR3 covers 17 residues. The V end lost 1 base, the J end lost 3 bases, and 16 bases lay between the germline ends. CDR3 sequence (DNA): TGTGCCAGTAGTATAGGGGACTCCGCCGTACTCAATCAGCCCCAGCATTTT. Amino acid sequence: CASSIGDSAVLNQPQHF.

This clonotype was seen many times. The CDR3 DNA reads TGTGCCAGCAGTTTCTCAGGGGCGGTTCAGCCCCAGCATTTT. It is translated as CASSFSGAVQPQHF. The chain carries TRBV27 and TRBJ1-5; possible D gene TRBD1, 6 bases. Trimming pared 3 bases from V and 6 bases from J, leaving 12 bases between. The CDR3 has 14 residues. CDR1 is MNHEY and CDR2 is SMNVEV in the germline V gene (reference sequence).

This clonotype was seen more than once but under ten times. The rearrangement links TRBV7-9 to TRBJ1-6, with D maybe TRBD1 (5 bases). V was cut by 7 bases and J by 2 bases, with 9 bases left in between. The length of the CDR3 is 14 residues. The germline V gene encodes CDR1 SEHNR and CDR2 FQNEAQ (reference sequence). CDR3 coding DNA: TGTGCCAGCACCCCGGGACCCTATAATTCACCCCTCCACTTT. Its translation: CASTPGPYNSPLHF.